The 19 T cell receptor beta chains listed next were all sequenced from one sample in a study of blood T cell repertoires in COVID-19. Sequencing used immunoSEQ multiplex PCR; TCRdb keeps in-frame clones, though not all of them. Among 85,000 to 90,000 clones, more than 70% were seen once, and the ten largest hold roughly 25%. Material: peripheral blood. These receptors all stem from a human donor in a cohort sampled during active COVID-19.

This sequence joins TRBV28 and TRBJ2-3, with D perhaps matching TRBD1 (5 bases). CDR3 length: 15 amino acids. Trimming removed 2 bases from V and 5 bases from J, with 14 bases in between. Per the germline V gene, CDR1 is MDHEN and CDR2 is SYDVKM. For the CDR3, the DNA is TGTGCCAGCAGTTTAGGGGCAGTTGTAGGAGATACGCAGTATTTT. It codes for CASSLGAVVGDTQYF.

The V gene is TRBV5-1, the J gene TRBJ2-7, with D unclear. Trimming removed 0 bases at V and 5 bases at J, with 12 bases between. This CDR3 has 14 amino acids. From germline, CDR1 is SGHRS and CDR2 YFSETQ. The CDR3 DNA reads TGCGCCAGCAGCTTGGCAGAGGCGATGAACGAGCAGTACTTC. Residues: CASSLAEAMNEQYF. The variable domain in full, completed from reference TRBV5-1 and TRBJ2-7, reads KAGVTQTPRYLIKTRGQQVTLSCSPISGHRSVSWYQQTPGQGLQFLFEYFSETQRNKGNFPGRFSGRQFSNSRSEMNVSTLELGDSALYLCASSLAEAMNEQYFGPGTRLTVT.

The rearrangement uses TRBV4-2 and TRBJ2-5; D may be TRBD2 (6 bases). Germline V gives CDR1 LGHNA, CDR2 YNFKEQ. Trimming cost V 3 bases and J 5 bases, with 13 bases left between them. The CDR3 is made up of 14 amino acids. The CDR3 spells CASSQGEVPETQYF. The CDR3 DNA follows: TGTGCCAGCAGCCAGGGGGAGGTGCCGGAGACCCAGTACTTC.

The sample holds a few counts of this clone. In DNA form, the CDR3 reads TGTGCCAGCAGCCGCCGGGGGGTGAGCACAGATACGCAGTATTTT. It specifies CASSRRGVSTDTQYF. V is TRBV7-9 and J is TRBJ2-3; 7 bases match TRBD2. The CDR3 has 15 residues. V trimming: 5 bases; J trimming: 0 bases; junction bases outside the gene matches: 5. Looked up from germline, CDR1 is SEHNR and CDR2 is FQNEAQ (reference sequence).

The chain uses TRBV11-2 and TRBJ1-1; 11 bases are shared with TRBD1. The CDR3 has 16 residues. Germline loops: CDR1 SGHAT, CDR2 FQNNGV. V was clipped by 0 bases and J by 4 bases; unmatched bases: 4. This CDR3 is CASSLDPGQGATEAFF. DNA for the CDR3: TGTGCCAGCAGCTTAGACCCTGGACAGGGGGCCACTGAAGCTTTCTTT.

V usage is TRBV15 and J usage is TRBJ1-1; the D gene is possibly TRBD1 (5 bases). The CDR3 loop spans 13 amino acids. V lost 4 bases and J 4 bases, leaving 10 bases between the germline ends. The germline V gene has CDR1 LNHNV and CDR2 YYDKDF (reference sequence). This chain's CDR3 is CATSNRTLTEAFF. As DNA, the CDR3 is TGTGCCACCAGCAACCGGACACTCACTGAAGCTTTCTTT.

The chain's CDR3 is CASTDGQNTEAFF. The CDR3 coding sequence is TGTGCCAGCACCGATGGACAGAACACTGAAGCTTTCTTT. This chain links TRBV6-6 with TRBJ1-1; possibly TRBD1 for D (5 bases). The CDR3 runs 13 residues. With 7 bases removed from V and 1 base from J, the gap between germline ends came to 10 bases. Germline V gene sequence: CDR1 MNHNY, CDR2 SVGAGI (reference sequence).

The J gene is TRBJ2-3, the V gene TRBV10-3, with a possible D match to TRBD2 (7 bases). The CDR3 is 16 residues long. Germline V gene data show CDR1 as ENHRY and CDR2 as SYGVKD. V gave up 2 bases and J gave up 4 bases, with 16 bases separating them. DNA for the CDR3: TGTGCCATCAGTGAGCCCGATCGGGGGGCCGCAGATACGCAGTATTTT. Its protein product is CAISEPDRGAADTQYF.

The rearrangement joins TRBV5-6 to TRBJ2-6; maybe TRBD1 (5 bases). This CDR3 has 18 amino acids. Germline-derived CDR1 and CDR2 are SGHDT and YYEEEE. V lost 4 bases and J 3 bases, leaving 20 bases between the germline ends. The CDR3 DNA reads TGTGCCAGCAGCCTGGAAGGACATTCCCCTTATGGGGCCAACGTCCTGACTTTC. It encodes CASSLEGHSPYGANVLTF. Supplemented by reference TRBV5-6 and TRBJ2-6, the full variable domain reads DAGVTQSPTHLIKTRGQQVTLRCSPKSGHDTVSWYQQALGQGPQFIFQYYEEEERQRGNFPDRFSGHQFPNYSSELNVNALLLGDSALYLCASSLEGHSPYGANVLTFGAGSRLTVL.

V is TRBV6-5 and J is TRBJ2-2, with a possible D match to TRBD1 (5 bases). The V gene's germline CDR1 is MNHEY and CDR2 SVGAGI. The length of the CDR3 is 14 residues. V shed 7 bases and J shed 3 bases, with 12 bases lying between them. In DNA form, the CDR3 reads TGTGCCAGCATTCCTACAGGAGACACCGGGGAGCTGTTTTTT. Its protein product is CASIPTGDTGELFF.

The chain recombines TRBV11-1 with TRBJ1-4, with no clear D. The CDR3 is made up of 13 amino acids. V gave up 0 bases and J gave up 8 bases, with 7 bases separating them. Germline CDR1 is SGHAT and CDR2 is FQDESV (reference sequence). The CDR3: CASSLAGSEKLFF. CDR3 DNA: TGTGCCAGCAGCTTAGCAGGGAGCGAAAAACTGTTTTTT.

The gene calls are TRBV7-2 and TRBJ1-1; D might be TRBD1 (6 bases). Germline CDR1 SGHTA, CDR2 FQGNSA. Trimming removed 1 base at V and 4 bases at J, with 10 bases between. The CDR3 consists of 14 residues. The CDR3 here is CASSLEATGTEAFF. The CDR3 nucleotides read TGTGCCAGCAGCTTAGAAGCGACAGGCACTGAAGCTTTCTTT.

The chain couples TRBV11-2 to TRBJ1-6, with a possible D match to TRBD1 (5 bases). Germline CDR1 and CDR2: SGHAT and FQNNGV. V was shortened by 6 bases and J by 9 bases, with 12 bases between the two germline ends. The CDR3 covers 13 residues. CDR3 DNA: TGTGCCAGCAGGCCCAGGGTTATTTCACCCCTCCACTTT. Protein: CASRPRVISPLHF.

The chain couples TRBV5-1 to TRBJ2-1, with D perhaps TRBD2 (6 bases). The germline V gene encodes CDR1 SGHRS and CDR2 YFSETQ. The CDR3 covers 15 residues. V was cut by 3 bases and J by 6 bases, with 16 bases left in between. CDR3 residues: CASSSLRGGTNEQFF. The DNA of the CDR3 is TGCGCCAGCAGCTCCCTAAGGGGAGGTACCAATGAGCAGTTCTTC.

This chain uses TRBV7-2 with TRBJ2-3; possibly TRBD2 for D (5 bases). Germline CDR1 reads SGHTA; CDR2 reads FQGNSA. Trimming took 5 bases from V and 0 from J, leaving 12 bases between them. The CDR3 is 15 amino acids. The CDR3 region is CASSRRGTSTDTQYF. In DNA form, the CDR3 reads TGTGCCAGCAGCCGTCGGGGTACTAGCACAGATACGCAGTATTTT.

The chain couples TRBV28 to TRBJ2-2, with no clear D. Germline lookup yields CDR1 MDHEN and CDR2 SYDVKM. V dropped 0 bases and J dropped 7 bases, with 6 bases sitting between them. The CDR3 spans 13 residues. The CDR3 bases are TGTGCCAGCAGTTTATGGTCGGGCGGGGAGCTGTTTTTT. It is translated as CASSLWSGGELFF.

The table lists this clone with a few counts. The gene calls are TRBV7-9 and TRBJ1-2, with D hard to call. This CDR3 has 16 residues. The V gene lost 1 base and the J gene lost 6 bases, with 18 bases spanning the gap. Germline lookup yields CDR1 SEHNR and CDR2 FQNEAQ (reference sequence). In nucleotides, the CDR3 is TGTGCCAGCAGCTTAGGCCCAGAGGGAATTCAGGATGGCTACACCTTC. This gives the protein CASSLGPEGIQDGYTF. The entire variable domain, with the rest obtained from reference TRBV7-9 and TRBJ1-2, is as follows: DTGVSQNPRHKITKRGQNVTFRCDPISEHNRLYWYRQTLGQGPEFLTYFQNEAQLEKSRLLSDRFSAERPKGSFSTLEIQRTEQGDSAMYLCASSLGPEGIQDGYTFGSGTRLTVV.

V usage is TRBV4-1 and J usage is TRBJ2-5; TRBD1 might be the D (7 bases). The CDR3 extends over 15 amino acids. Germline CDR1 reads MGHRA; CDR2 reads YSYEKL. V lost 2 bases and J lost 2, with 12 bases in between. CDR3 DNA: TGCGCCAGCAGCCAAACTGCGGGACAGCAAGAGACCCAGTACTTC. Its protein product is CASSQTAGQQETQYF.

The CDR3 loop is CASSLRARAGNTEAFF. Here the CDR3 DNA reads TGTGCCAGCAGCTTAAGGGCACGGGCGGGGAACACTGAAGCTTTCTTT. V and J are TRBV7-2 and TRBJ1-1; D gene uncertain. The CDR3 is 16 amino acids. CDR1 SGHTA and CDR2 FQGNSA come from the germline V gene. With 2 bases removed from V and 1 base from J, the gap between germline ends came to 14 bases. The full variable domain, with the rest looked up from reference TRBV7-2 and TRBJ1-1, is GAGVSQSPSNKVTEKGKDVELRCDPISGHTALYWYRQSLGQGLEFLIYFQGNSAPDKSGLPSDRFSAERTGGSVSTLTIQRTQQEDSAVYLCASSLRARAGNTEAFFGQGTRLTVV.